Listed here are 14 T cell receptor beta chains from one sample, sequenced in a study of cytomegalovirus exposure and HLA in healthy donors. The PCR ran on 60 Vbeta and 13 Jbeta primers. The protocol was immunoSEQ multiplex PCR, while the TCRdb copy is restricted to in-frame clones and leaves out a portion. The table records approximately 150,000 clones, 70% to 80% of them present only once. The specimen was PBMCs. These receptors all come from a woman aged 55-69 years in good health and CMV-seronegative.

This clone has just one count. This chain links TRBV10-1 with TRBJ1-5; 8 bases align to TRBD1. After removal of 3 bases from V and 5 bases from J, the junction contained 9 bases not matched to a gene. CDR1 and CDR2 from the germline V gene are WNHNN and SYGVQD (reference sequence). There are 16 residues in the CDR3. The CDR3 region has the DNA TGCGCCAGCAGTGATTTGGCGTCAGGGGGCGATCAGCCCCAGCATTTT. Translated, it gives CASSDLASGGDQPQHF.

The rearrangement links TRBV4-1 to TRBJ2-1, with 7 positions matching TRBD2. CDR3 length: 16 amino acids. V dropped 0 bases and J dropped 1; count of bases not matched to a gene: 3. Germline-derived CDR1 and CDR2 are MGHRA and YSYEKL. As DNA, the CDR3 is TGCGCCAGCAGCCAAGACTCGCGGGAGTCCTACAATGAGCAGTTCTTC. This translates into CASSQDSRESYNEQFF.

This chain uses TRBV5-1 with TRBJ2-5; a weak D match, TRBD1 (6 bases). The DNA end is more similar to TRBJ2-7, so the J call may be wrong. There are 13 residues in the CDR3. Germline loops: CDR1 SGHRS, CDR2 YFSETQ. The CDR3 DNA reads as TGCGCCAGCAGCCGCGGACAGAACTACGAGCAGTACTTC. It specifies CASSRGQNYEQYF.

This clone was recorded a few times. The CDR3 DNA reads as TGTGCCAGCAGTGAAAGGGGGCAGGGTGGCTACACCTTC. This gives the protein CASSERGQGGYTF. V gene TRBV2 combines with J gene TRBJ1-2, with 7 bases that match TRBD1. The CDR3 has 13 amino acids. V dropped 2 bases and J dropped 7; count of bases not matched to a gene: 4. Germline CDR1 is SNHLY and CDR2 is FYNNEI.

This clone was recorded a few times. CDR3 in amino acids: CAWSWGGYGYTF. CDR3 nucleotides: TGTGCCTGGAGTTGGGGGGGTTATGGCTACACCTTC. This rearrangement joins TRBV30 to TRBJ1-2; a weak D match, TRBD1 (5 bases). Trimming shortened V by 2 bases and J by 5 bases, and 9 bases separated the two germline ends. Germline lookup yields CDR1 GTSNPN and CDR2 SVGIG (reference sequence). The CDR3 sequence is 12 residues long.

CDR3 residues: CASSQYRGPLHF. DNA for the CDR3: TGTGCCAGCTCGCAATACAGGGGACCCCTCCACTTT. The rearrangement joins TRBV18 to TRBJ1-6; 7 positions match TRBD1. CDR1 KGHSH and CDR2 LQKENI come from the germline V gene. The ends lost 6 bases at V and 12 bases at J; junction bases unmatched: 5. The CDR3 loop spans 12 amino acids.

The chain couples TRBV6-5 to TRBJ2-7; 7 bases line up with TRBD2. This CDR3 has 14 amino acids. Germline V gene data show CDR1 as MNHEY and CDR2 as SVGAGI. V trimming: 8 bases; J trimming: 0 bases; junction bases outside the gene matches: 7. The CDR3 DNA sequence: TGTGCCAGCCTTAGGGGCGGGGGCTCCTACGAGCAGTACTTC. This gives the protein CASLRGGGSYEQYF.

This clone was seen a single time. This rearrangement joins TRBV9 to TRBJ1-1; 10 bases align to TRBD1. With 3 bases clipped from V and 7 bases from J, the junction kept 0 bases outside the gene matches. The CDR3 runs 12 residues. Germline V gives CDR1 SGDLS, CDR2 YYNGEE. CDR3 sequence (DNA): TGTGCCAGCAGCGGGACAGGGGGTGAAGCTTTCTTT. Its protein product is CASSGTGGEAFF. Combining the CDR3 with reference TRBV9 and TRBJ1-1 gives the whole variable domain DSGVTQTPKHLITATGQRVTLRCSPRSGDLSVYWYQQSLDQGLQFLIQYYNGEERAKGNILERFSAQQFPDLHSELNLSSLELGDSALYFCASSGTGGEAFFGQGTRLTVV.

This chain joins TRBV18 and TRBJ1-6, with D hard to call. From germline, CDR1 is KGHSH and CDR2 LQKENI. The CDR3 is 14 residues long. V gave up 6 bases and J gave up 0 bases, with 6 bases separating them. The CDR3: CASSVVSYNSPLHF. The DNA for the CDR3 is TGTGCCAGCTCCGTCGTCTCCTATAATTCACCCCTCCACTTT.

Details on this clone: A junction boundary mismatches the germline segment, possibly from a read error. The V gene is TRBV6-7, the J gene TRBJ2-1; D may be TRBD2 (6 bases). TRBV6-7 is treated as an ORF (open reading frame) with a function not yet certain. CDR3 length equals 16 residues. This chain's CDR3 is CASTQSRRGSYSEQFF. As DNA, the CDR3 is TGTGCCAGCACCCAGAGCAGGAGGGGCTCCTACAGTGAGCAGTTCTTC.

The genes are TRBV10-3 and TRBJ1-3; a possible D gene is TRBD1 (6 bases). Deletions cut 6 bases from V and 0 bases from J, with 6 bases between. Germline CDR1 reads ENHRY; CDR2 reads SYGVKD. CDR3 length: 13 amino acids. The CDR3 loop is CAIRDSSGNTIYF. The CDR3 DNA is TGTGCCATCAGGGACAGCTCTGGAAACACCATATATTTT.

This chain links TRBV10-2 with TRBJ2-3; 7 bases are shared with TRBD2. The junction had 3 bases not matched to a gene; V was cut back by 2 bases and J by 4 bases. The CDR3 is made up of 14 amino acids. The germline CDR1 and CDR2 sequences are WSHSY and SAAADI. The CDR3 DNA follows: TGCGCCAGCAGTGAGGGACTAGTGCCAGATACGCAGTATTTT. As protein: CASSEGLVPDTQYF.

V gene TRBV6-6 combines with J gene TRBJ1-4; unclear D gene. CDR3 size: 14 residues. The germline V gene encodes CDR1 MNHNY and CDR2 SVGAGI (reference sequence). The ends were cut back, 6 bases at V and 7 bases at J, with 15 bases in the middle. CDR3 in amino acids: CASRSGVGGEKLFF. The CDR3 DNA sequence: TGTGCCAGCAGGTCCGGGGTCGGCGGTGAAAAACTGTTTTTT.

This clone was observed a few times. V is TRBV4-2 and J is TRBJ1-4, with TRBD1 identical over 7 bases. The ends lost 3 bases at V and 8 bases at J; junction bases unmatched: 6. The V gene's germline CDR1 is LGHNA and CDR2 YNFKEQ. This CDR3 comprises 14 residues. In DNA form, the CDR3 reads TGTGCCAGCAGCCAGCGACAGGGTGGGGAAAAACTGTTTTTT. Residues: CASSQRQGGEKLFF.